The next 5 T cell receptor beta chains were all read from a single sample in a study of PD-1 blockade in classical Hodgkin lymphoma. The table came from immunoSEQ multiplex PCR; TCRdb's copy has only in-frame clones and leaves some out. The sample includes 35,000 to 50,000 clones, over 65% of them seen just once. Relapse was seen in all patients after autologous stem cell transplantation, and brentuximab vedotin exposure was variable. Sample: peripheral blood mononuclear cells (PBMCs), taken at baseline. The receptors were sampled from a human donor with classical Hodgkin lymphoma.

This clone came up a few times. This sequence joins TRBV27 and TRBJ2-7, with D perhaps TRBD1 (5 bases). Germline CDR1 is MNHEY and CDR2 is SMNVEV (reference sequence). V shed 5 bases and J shed 6 bases, with 17 bases lying between them. The CDR3 is made up of 14 amino acids. This chain's CDR3 is CASSVRGHISEQYF. CDR3 nucleotides: TGTGCCAGCAGTGTAAGGGGTCACATCTCCGAGCAGTACTTC.

The V gene is TRBV15, the J gene TRBJ2-3, with D possibly called TRBD1 or TRBD2 (6 bases each). V was pared by 6 bases and J by 6 bases, with 13 bases between. There are 13 residues in the CDR3. Germline CDR1 LNHNV, CDR2 YYDKDF (reference sequence). The CDR3 reads CATRVPGGDTQYF. DNA of the CDR3: TGTGCCACCAGAGTTCCCGGGGGCGATACGCAGTATTTT.

The chain recombines TRBV7-8 with TRBJ2-7, with a possible D match to TRBD1 (6 bases). Trimming shortened V by 3 bases and J by 3 bases, and 12 bases separated the two germline ends. This CDR3 has 14 amino acids. Germline V gene sequence: CDR1 SGHVS, CDR2 FQNEAQ. This CDR3 is CASSLWDTNYEQYF. In DNA, the CDR3 is TGTGCCAGCAGCTTGTGGGACACCAACTACGAGCAGTACTTC.

With respect to this clone: The sample has other DNA sequences that encode this CDR3 too. V usage is TRBV19 and J usage is TRBJ2-5, with unresolved D. Trimming left V 0 bases short and J 4 bases short, with 0 bases between. Germline CDR1 and CDR2: LNHDA and SQIVND (reference sequence). The CDR3 sequence is 11 residues long. CDR3 DNA sequence: TGTGCCAGTAGTATAGAAGAGACCCAGTACTTC. Translated, it gives CASSIEETQYF.

About this clone itself: The sample holds other DNA sequences that translate to the same CDR3. The rearrangement uses TRBV19 and TRBJ2-1; TRBD2 matches at 7 bases. V was clipped by 3 bases and J by 3 bases; unmatched bases: 5. The length of the CDR3 is 15 residues. The germline V gene encodes CDR1 LNHDA and CDR2 SQIVND (reference sequence). CDR3 in DNA: TGTGCCAGTAGTATTTCCCTAGCGGTCTACAATGAGCAGTTCTTC. This encodes CASSISLAVYNEQFF. Drawing the rest from reference TRBV19 and TRBJ2-1, the complete variable domain is DGGITQSPKYLFRKEGQNVTLSCEQNLNHDAMYWYRQDPGQGLRLIYYSQIVNDFQKGDIAEGYSVSREKKESFPLTVTSAQKNPTAFYLCASSISLAVYNEQFFGPGTRLTVL.